Listed below are T cell receptor beta chains from one sample, sequenced in a study of blood T cell repertoires in COVID-19. Profiled with immunoSEQ multiplex PCR; TCRdb holds only in-frame clones, not every one. Here the sample spans roughly 250,000 clones, about 80% being singletons. The sequenced material came from peripheral blood. These receptors all come from a man in his fifties with active or convalescent COVID-19. Both conserved end residues are trimmed from each CDR3. Each record gives: J gene, V gene, CDR3 protein.

j_gene: TRBJ1-3
v_gene: TRBV4-2
CDR3aa: ASSQRLRGVEANSGNTIY

j_gene: TRBJ1-2
v_gene: TRBV3-1/TRBV3-2
CDR3aa: ASSQDRQGAYGYT

j_gene: TRBJ2-3
v_gene: TRBV5-4
CDR3aa: ASSLAAGWSDTQY

j_gene: TRBJ2-2
v_gene: TRBV7-9
CDR3aa: ASSTPRGELF

j_gene: TRBJ1-2
v_gene: TRBV9
CDR3aa: ASSPGRGAFGYT

j_gene: TRBJ1-2
v_gene: TRBV2
CDR3aa: ASSEQKAGYGYT

j_gene: TRBJ2-7
v_gene: TRBV28
CDR3aa: ASGQDLDEQY

j_gene: TRBJ2-1
v_gene: TRBV6-2/TRBV6-3
CDR3aa: ASSYSLQVYNEQF

j_gene: TRBJ2-7
v_gene: TRBV10-2
CDR3aa: ASIEGVGQGYEQY

j_gene: TRBJ1-1
v_gene: TRBV6-5
CDR3aa: ASRPDMARTEAF

j_gene: TRBJ2-7
v_gene: TRBV2
CDR3aa: ASTLGGDAYEQY

j_gene: TRBJ1-3
v_gene: TRBV19
CDR3aa: ASSAGQPIGPTIY

j_gene: TRBJ1-2
v_gene: TRBV9
CDR3aa: ASSAPGGNGYT

j_gene: TRBJ1-5
v_gene: TRBV5-1
CDR3aa: ASSLVAGDYQPQH

j_gene: TRBJ2-3
v_gene: TRBV28
CDR3aa: ASSSGGTDTQY

j_gene: TRBJ1-5
v_gene: TRBV7-6
CDR3aa: ASSAKQGPNQPQH

j_gene: TRBJ1-1
v_gene: TRBV5-1
CDR3aa: ASSLTGTGMNTEAF

j_gene: TRBJ1-2
v_gene: TRBV7-9
CDR3aa: ASSLDPGSYGYT

j_gene: TRBJ2-5
v_gene: TRBV29-1
CDR3aa: SVGSGGNQETQY

j_gene: TRBJ1-6
v_gene: TRBV30
CDR3aa: AWSPGLQLSPLH

j_gene: TRBJ2-5
v_gene: TRBV2
CDR3aa: ASGDGQGGRETQY

j_gene: TRBJ1-3
v_gene: TRBV28
CDR3aa: ASRGQGNGNTIY

j_gene: TRBJ2-3
v_gene: TRBV5-4
CDR3aa: ASSLDPGLAADTQY

j_gene: TRBJ1-5
v_gene: TRBV29-1
CDR3aa: SVGTGIPNQPQH

j_gene: TRBJ1-4
v_gene: TRBV2
CDR3aa: ASLTGTGNEKLF

j_gene: TRBJ2-2
v_gene: TRBV6-9
CDR3aa: ASSAGVPNTGELF

j_gene: TRBJ1-1
v_gene: TRBV12-5
CDR3aa: ASGSGQTNTEAF

j_gene: TRBJ1-6
v_gene: TRBV9
CDR3aa: ASSLRTGDNSPLH

j_gene: TRBJ2-2
v_gene: TRBV4-3
CDR3aa: ASSQGGGNTGELF

j_gene: TRBJ1-1
v_gene: TRBV11-1
CDR3aa: ASSENRENTEAF

j_gene: TRBJ2-2
v_gene: TRBV5-5
CDR3aa: ASSLTYRRNTGELF

j_gene: TRBJ2-3
v_gene: TRBV15
CDR3aa: ATTQGGGAGLNTQY

j_gene: TRBJ1-5
v_gene: TRBV7-9
CDR3aa: ASSGQRSNQPQH

j_gene: TRBJ2-7
v_gene: TRBV3-1/TRBV3-2
CDR3aa: ASSPSRGLHFYEQY

j_gene: TRBJ2-6
v_gene: TRBV6-5
CDR3aa: ASKAGHSGANVLT

j_gene: TRBJ1-5
v_gene: TRBV6-2/TRBV6-3
CDR3aa: ASSPGQGRPDSNQPQH

j_gene: TRBJ1-2
v_gene: TRBV9
CDR3aa: ASSPARDRGPGYT

j_gene: TRBJ2-1
v_gene: TRBV7-6
CDR3aa: ASSLARGDEQF

j_gene: TRBJ2-1
v_gene: TRBV6-5
CDR3aa: ASSYSGTRGNEQF

j_gene: TRBJ2-3
v_gene: TRBV11-3
CDR3aa: ASSSGADTQY

j_gene: TRBJ2-3
v_gene: TRBV7-2
CDR3aa: ASSSRTGGDTQY

j_gene: TRBJ2-3
v_gene: TRBV7-2
CDR3aa: ASSLLVLSTDTQY

j_gene: TRBJ1-2
v_gene: TRBV19
CDR3aa: ASSPLDRGENYGYT

j_gene: TRBJ1-6
v_gene: TRBV7-8
CDR3aa: ASSQTTGTGNSPLH

j_gene: TRBJ2-1
v_gene: TRBV28
CDR3aa: ASSLRASYNEQF

j_gene: TRBJ1-1
v_gene: TRBV10-1
CDR3aa: ASKGHLSFEAF

j_gene: TRBJ1-2
v_gene: TRBV6-5
CDR3aa: ASTDSAYGYT

j_gene: TRBJ1-6
v_gene: TRBV14
CDR3aa: ASSQETENSPLH

j_gene: TRBJ1-4
v_gene: TRBV19
CDR3aa: ASNRGPSPNEKLF

j_gene: TRBJ2-1
v_gene: TRBV5-5
CDR3aa: ASSRGGQRYNEQF

j_gene: TRBJ2-7
v_gene: TRBV12-3/TRBV12-4
CDR3aa: ASSHGTGREQY

j_gene: TRBJ1-2
v_gene: TRBV5-5
CDR3aa: ASRPGTGGDYGYT